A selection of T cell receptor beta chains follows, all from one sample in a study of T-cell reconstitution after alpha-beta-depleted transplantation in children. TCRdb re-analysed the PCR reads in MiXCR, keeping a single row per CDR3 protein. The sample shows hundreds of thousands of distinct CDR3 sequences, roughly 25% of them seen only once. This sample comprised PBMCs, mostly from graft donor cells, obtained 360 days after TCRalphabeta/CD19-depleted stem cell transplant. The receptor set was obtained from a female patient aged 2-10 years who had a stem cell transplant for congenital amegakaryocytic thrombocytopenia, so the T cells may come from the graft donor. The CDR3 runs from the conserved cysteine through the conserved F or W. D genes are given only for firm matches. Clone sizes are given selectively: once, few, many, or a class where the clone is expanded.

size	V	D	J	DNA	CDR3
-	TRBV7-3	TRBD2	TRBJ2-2	TGTGCCAGCAGCCCGAGGACTAGCCCCAACACCGGGGAGCTGTTTTTT	CASSPRTSPNTGELFF
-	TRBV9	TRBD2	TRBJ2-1	TGTGCCAGCAGCGCGATGAGCGGGACTCACACGGAGCAGTTCTTC	CASSAMSGTHTEQFF
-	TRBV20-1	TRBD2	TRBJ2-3	TGCAGTGCACCGGGACTAGCGGGAGCCGATACGCAGTATTTT	CSAPGLAGADTQYF
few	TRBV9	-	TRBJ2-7	TGTGCCAGCAGCGCAGGGGGGGGGGCGAAGAGGTCGTACGAGCAGTACTTC	CASSAGGGAKRSYEQYF
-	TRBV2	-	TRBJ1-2	TGTGCCAGCAGTCAGCCTCGAAACTATGGCTACACCTTC	CASSQPRNYGYTF
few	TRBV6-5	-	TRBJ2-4	TGTGCCAGCAGTTACACCTTTACGGGCGGGGCGGGGTACATTCAGTACTTC	CASSYTFTGGAGYIQYF
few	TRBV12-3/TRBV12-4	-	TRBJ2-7	TGTGCCAGCAGGGGACATTCCTACGAGCAGTACTTC	CASRGHSYEQYF
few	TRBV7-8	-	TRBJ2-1	TGTGCCAGCAGCCCGGGGAATTACAATGAGCAGTTCTTC	CASSPGNYNEQFF
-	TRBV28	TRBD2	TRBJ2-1	TGTGCCAGCAGTTTAGCCACTAGCGGGATTGGTGGTGAGCAGTTCTTC	CASSLATSGIGGEQFF
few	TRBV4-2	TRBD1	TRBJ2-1	TGTGCCAGCAGCCAAGTCTATCGGACAGGGATGGATGAGCAGTTCTTC	CASSQVYRTGMDEQFF
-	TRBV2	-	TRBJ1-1	TGTGCCAGCAGTGAATTCGGTACAGGGAACACTGAAGCTTTCTTT	CASSEFGTGNTEAFF
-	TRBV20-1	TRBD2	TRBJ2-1	TGCAGTGCCCTAGCGGGATACTACAATGAGCAGTTCTTC	CSALAGYYNEQFF
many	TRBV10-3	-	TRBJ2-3	TGTGCCATCGGCCCATCAGATACGCAGTATTTT	CAIGPSDTQYF
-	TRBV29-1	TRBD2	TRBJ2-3	TGCAGCGACGCCCTGGGAGGGAGCGGGGCAGATACGCAGTATTTT	CSDALGGSGADTQYF
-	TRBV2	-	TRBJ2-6	TGTGCCAGCAGTCGGAGGGTCTCTGGGGCCAACGTCCTGACTTTC	CASSRRVSGANVLTF
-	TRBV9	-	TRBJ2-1	TGTGCCAGCAGCGTAGAGGTCAATGAGCAGTTCTTC	CASSVEVNEQFF
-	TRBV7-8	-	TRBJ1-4	TGTGCCAGCAGTTGGACCACAACTAATGAAAAACTGTTTTTT	CASSWTTTNEKLFF
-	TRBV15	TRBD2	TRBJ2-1	TGTGCCACCAGCAGAGGCCTATCACGGGGGGAGGGTGGGGTCTTTTCGGCGTGGGAGCAGTTCTTC	CATSRGLSRGEGGVFSAWEQFF
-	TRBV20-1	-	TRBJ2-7	TGCAGTGGAACGGACACCTACTACGAGCAGTACTTC	CSGTDTYYEQYF
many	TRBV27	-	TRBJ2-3	TGTGCCAGCAGATTGAGGGTCGTGGGCACAGATACGCAGTATTTT	CASRLRVVGTDTQYF
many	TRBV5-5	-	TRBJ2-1	TGTGCCAGCAGCTTGGGTGCGTACAATGAGCAGTTCTTC	CASSLGAYNEQFF
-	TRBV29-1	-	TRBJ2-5	TGCAGCGTTAGACAGTTCCAAGAGACCCAGTACTTC	CSVRQFQETQYF
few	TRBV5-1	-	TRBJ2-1	TGCGCCAGCAGCTTTGGACCCTTCGGCGATGAGCAGTTCTTC	CASSFGPFGDEQFF
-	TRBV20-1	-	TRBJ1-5	TGCAGTGCTAGTGCGTATAGCAATCAGCCCCAGCATTTT	CSASAYSNQPQHF
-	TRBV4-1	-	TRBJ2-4	TGCGCCAGCAGCCAAGATCCCGGACCCAAAAACATTCAGTACTTC	CASSQDPGPKNIQYF
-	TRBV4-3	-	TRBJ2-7	TGCGCCAGCAGCCAAGAGCGGGGTGCGGACGAGCAGTACTTC	CASSQERGADEQYF
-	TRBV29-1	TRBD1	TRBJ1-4	TGCAGCGTACTTTTAACCGGGACAGTCAATGAAAAACTGTTTTTT	CSVLLTGTVNEKLFF
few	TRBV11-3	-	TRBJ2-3	TGTGCCAGCAGCTTAGATGGTCAGGGTACAGATACGCAGTATTTT	CASSLDGQGTDTQYF
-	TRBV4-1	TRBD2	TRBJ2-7	TGCGCCAGCAGCCCAACCCCGGGGGACTACGGATCCTACGAGCAGTACTTC	CASSPTPGDYGSYEQYF
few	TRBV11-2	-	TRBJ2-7	TGTGCCAGCAGCAAGACGGCGGCGAACGAGCAGTACTTC	CASSKTAANEQYF
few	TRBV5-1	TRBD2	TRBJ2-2	TGCGCCAGCAGCTTAGGACTAGCGTTGACCGGGGAGCTGTTTTTT	CASSLGLALTGELFF
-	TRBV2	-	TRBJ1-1	TGTGCCAGCAGTTTGACGACAGGGAACACTGAAGCTTTCTTT	CASSLTTGNTEAFF
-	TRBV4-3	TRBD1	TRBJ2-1	TGCGCCAGCAGCCACCGACAGGGATACTCCTACAATGAGCAGTTCTTC	CASSHRQGYSYNEQFF
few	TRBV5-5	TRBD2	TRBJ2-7	TGTGCCAGCAGCGCGACCGGGAGGCCTAACGAGCAGTACTTC	CASSATGRPNEQYF
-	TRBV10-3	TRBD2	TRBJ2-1	TGTGCCATCAGTGAGTATGGCGGGAGGGCCTACAATGAGCAGTTCTTC	CAISEYGGRAYNEQFF
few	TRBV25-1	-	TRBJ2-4	TGTGCCAGCAGTGGACGAAGAGGGGTAGGGATCCAAAACATTCAGTACTTC	CASSGRRGVGIQNIQYF
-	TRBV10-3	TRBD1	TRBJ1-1	TGTGCCATCATGAATCCGGGACAGGACACTGAAGCTTTCTTT	CAIMNPGQDTEAFF
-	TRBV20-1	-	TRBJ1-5	TGCAGTGCTAGGGTGGAGGTATATAGCAATCAGCCCCAGCATTTT	CSARVEVYSNQPQHF
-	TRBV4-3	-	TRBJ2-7	TGCGCCAGCAGCCAACAACCGAATAGGGTGACCTACGAGCAGTACTTC	CASSQQPNRVTYEQYF
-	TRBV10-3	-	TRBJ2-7	TGTGCCATCAGTGTACAGAGCTCCTACGAGCAGTACTTC	CAISVQSSYEQYF
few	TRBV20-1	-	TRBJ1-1	TGCAGTGCTGGACTAGGGGGGCGCCCAGAAGCTTTCTTT	CSAGLGGRPEAFF
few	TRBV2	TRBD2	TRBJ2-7	TGTGCCAGCAGAGCCGGGCGGGGGGGCGGCTACGAGCAGTACTTC	CASRAGRGGGYEQYF
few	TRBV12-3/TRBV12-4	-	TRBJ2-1	TGTGCCAGCAGTTTAGTAATTCTAGTTAGGGATGAGCAGTTCTTC	CASSLVILVRDEQFF
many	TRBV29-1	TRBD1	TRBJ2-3	TGCAGCGTTGGTAGGGACAGTACTAGCACAGATACGCAGTATTTT	CSVGRDSTSTDTQYF
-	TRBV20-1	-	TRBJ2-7	TGCAGTGCTAGGGCCCCAATCGCAGCGTCCTACGAGCAGTACTTC	CSARAPIAASYEQYF
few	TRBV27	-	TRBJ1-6	TGTGCCAGCAGCCAAGACAGATATAATTCACCCCTCCACTTT	CASSQDRYNSPLHF
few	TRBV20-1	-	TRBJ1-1	TGCAGTGCTAGAGGAGCCCGCCGTATGAACACTGAAGCTTTCTTT	CSARGARRMNTEAFF
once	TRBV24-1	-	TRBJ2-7	TGTGCCACCCGATGCTTTAGGGCGGAGGGGACCGCCTCCTACGAGCAGTACTTC	CATRCFRAEGTASYEQYF
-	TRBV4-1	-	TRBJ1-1	TGCGCCAGCAGCCCCACAGGGTGGTGGACTGAAGCTTTCTTT	CASSPTGWWTEAFF
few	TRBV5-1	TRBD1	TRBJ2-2	TGCGCCAGCAGCTTGACGACAGGGGGCGCTTCCGGGGAGCTGTTTTTT	CASSLTTGGASGELFF